These 19 T cell receptor beta chains originate from one sample sequenced in a study of shared clonotypes between healthy human individuals. Sequenced by immunoSEQ multiplex PCR; TCRdb stores in-frame clones only, minus some. This table holds around 2.5 million clones, 93% found once. Sequencing used naive CD4+ T cells from PBMCs. Documented subset: CD45RA+ positively selected. These receptors were collected from a man younger than 35 in good health. Some clones in this sample may be carry-over from other donors' samples.

As regards this clone: Other DNA sequences in the sample encode the same CDR3. The rearrangement joins TRBV7-9 to TRBJ1-2; TRBD1 is a possible D gene (5 bases). This CDR3 comprises 13 residues. V lost 3 bases and J 5 bases, leaving 10 bases between the germline ends. The V gene's germline CDR1 is SEHNR and CDR2 FQNEAQ (reference sequence). CDR3 sequence (DNA): TGTGCCAGCAGCTTCGGACAAGGATATGGCTACACCTTC. This sequence encodes CASSFGQGYGYTF.

The chain couples TRBV5-1 to TRBJ2-4, with D perhaps TRBD2 (5 bases). V lost 1 base and J 3 bases, leaving 11 bases between the germline ends. CDR1 and CDR2 (germline): SGHRS, YFSETQ. The CDR3 extends over 15 amino acids. The CDR3 region has the DNA TGCGCCAGCAGCTTGTCGGGGATCGACAAAAACATTCAGTACTTC. It translates to CASSLSGIDKNIQYF.

The chain carries TRBV15 and TRBJ1-1, with D maybe TRBD1 (5 bases). CDR3 size: 14 residues. CDR1 and CDR2 from the germline V gene are LNHNV and YYDKDF (reference sequence). Trimming cost V 7 bases and J 5 bases, with 17 bases left between them. CDR3 residues: CATTRGGTETEAFF. In DNA, the CDR3 is TGTGCCACCACCCGGGGGGGGACGGAGACTGAAGCTTTCTTT.

The CDR3 protein is CASSLVFSGRQYF. The CDR3 DNA follows: TGTGCCAGCAGCTTAGTATTCTCTGGTAGGCAGTACTTC. This chain connects TRBV11-2 to TRBJ2-7; D remains unclear. Trimming took 1 base from V and 9 from J, leaving 13 bases between them. Germline CDR1 SGHAT, CDR2 FQNNGV. This CDR3 contains 13 residues.

This clone was detected once. Here the CDR3 DNA reads TGTGCCAGCAGTAGCACTGGGGCCAACGTCCTGACTTTC. Translation: CASSSTGANVLTF. J is TRBJ2-6 and V is TRBV6-5; D is uncertain. Trimming stripped 5 bases from V and 2 bases from J, with 4 bases between. Germline CDR1 and CDR2: MNHEY and SVGAGI. This CDR3 is 13 amino acids long.

The V and J genes are TRBV28 and TRBJ2-1, with 11 nucleotides matching TRBD2. With 5 bases clipped from V and 9 bases from J, the junction kept 6 bases outside the gene matches. This CDR3 has 14 amino acids. The germline V gene encodes CDR1 MDHEN and CDR2 SYDVKM. CDR3: CASSRLAGYGEQFF. CDR3 DNA: TGTGCCAGCAGTCGACTAGCGGGATATGGTGAGCAGTTCTTC.

Worth noting for this clone: At one boundary the junction diverges from the germline segment, which might be a read error. The chain has TRBV7-8 and TRBJ2-2; a possible D gene is TRBD1 (6 bases). Germline V lookup: CDR1 SGHVS, CDR2 FQNEAQ. This CDR3 is built from 15 residues. The CDR3 sequence is CASTLRQASTGELFF. The CDR3 DNA is TGTGCCAGCACCTTACGACAGGCGAGCACCGGGGAGCTGTTTTTT.

The chain links TRBV28 to TRBJ1-1; D gene ambiguous. The CDR3 contains 16 residues. Germline V gene lookup returns CDR1 MDHEN and CDR2 SYDVKM. The V end was cut by 10 bases, the J end by 5 bases, with 26 bases between. This CDR3 is CAIESVGSPLDTEAFF. CDR3 DNA: TGTGCCATAGAGTCAGTGGGTTCCCCCCTGGATACTGAAGCTTTCTTT.

In this sample, this clone turned up once. The chain couples TRBV7-9 to TRBJ2-3, with a possible D match to TRBD2 (5 bases). The CDR3 is made up of 13 amino acids. Deletions cut 6 bases from V and 11 bases from J, with 18 bases between. Germline V gene data show CDR1 as SEHNR and CDR2 as FQNEAQ (reference sequence). CDR3 bases: TGTGCCAGCAGTCGATTAGGAACTGAGGGGCAGTATTTT. Translating gives CASSRLGTEGQYF.

About this clone: Other DNA sequences in the same sample also yield this CDR3. V and J are TRBV11-2 and TRBJ2-3, with D uncertain. CDR1 SGHAT and CDR2 FQNNGV come from the germline V gene. V lost 5 bases and J lost 6, with 6 bases in between. The CDR3 is 11 residues long. The CDR3 bases are TGTGCCAGCAGCCTTCAGGATACGCAGTATTTT. Its translation: CASSLQDTQYF. Together with reference TRBV11-2 and TRBJ2-3, the CDR3 gives the full variable domain: EAGVAQSPRYKIIEKRQSVAFWCNPISGHATLYWYQQILGQGPKLLIQFQNNGVVDDSQLPKDRFSAERLKGVDSTLKIQPAKLEDSAVYLCASSLQDTQYFGPGTRLTVL.

The J gene is TRBJ2-2, the V gene TRBV6-5; maybe TRBD2 (6 bases). The V and J ends lost 8 bases and 4 bases respectively, with 17 bases between them. Germline loops: CDR1 MNHEY, CDR2 SVGAGI. The CDR3 sequence is 15 residues long. The CDR3 protein is CASPGTGSGTGELFF. The CDR3 DNA reads TGTGCCAGCCCCGGGACCGGGAGTGGCACCGGGGAGCTGTTTTTT.

A remark on this clone: At the DNA level, this CDR3 is encoded by other sequences in the same sample as well. This sequence joins TRBV28 and TRBJ2-2; tentative D call: TRBD2 (6 bases). Germline V gene lookup returns CDR1 MDHEN and CDR2 SYDVKM. The CDR3 sequence is 13 residues long. The ends were cut back, 5 bases at V and 6 bases at J, with 10 bases in the middle. This chain's CDR3 is CASSLGGSGELFF. CDR3 coding DNA: TGTGCCAGCAGTCTTGGAGGGTCCGGGGAGCTGTTTTTT.

The chain uses TRBV29-1 and TRBJ2-5; D not resolved. The J call may be in error: the DNA end matches TRBJ2-7 better. The CDR3 is made up of 11 amino acids. CDR1 is SQVTM and CDR2 is ANQGSEA in the germline V gene. The CDR3 nucleotides are TGCAGCGTTGAAGATTGGGGCGAGCAGTACTTC. Encoded protein: CSVEDWGEQYF.

This clone was detected once. The chain carries TRBV10-3 and TRBJ1-2; D uncertain. Germline-derived CDR1 and CDR2 are ENHRY and SYGVKD. The V gene lost 8 bases and the J gene lost 4 bases, with 17 bases spanning the gap. The CDR3 loop spans 14 amino acids. CDR3 DNA: TGTGCCATCCTAGATGTCTTGAGTATCTATGGCTACACCTTC. Translation: CAILDVLSIYGYTF.

V gene TRBV6-5 combines with J gene TRBJ2-7; TRBD1 matches 9 bases. The CDR3 length is 12 residues. Germline V CDR1 and CDR2: MNHEY, SVGAGI. V lost 6 bases and J lost 6; bases outside the gene matches: 3. The CDR3: CASSPQGAEQYF. The CDR3 DNA sequence: TGTGCCAGCAGCCCACAGGGGGCCGAGCAGTACTTC.

The chain employs TRBV7-3 and TRBJ2-7; 9 bases align to TRBD2. The germline V gene encodes CDR1 SGHTA and CDR2 FQGTGA. The J segment lost 0 bases and the V segment lost 2 bases, leaving 5 bases of the junction unmatched. The CDR3 runs to 16 residues. The CDR3, as DNA: TGTGCCAGCAGCTTAGGATTAGCGGGGGACTCCTACGAGCAGTACTTC. Encoded protein: CASSLGLAGDSYEQYF. Using reference TRBV7-3 and TRBJ2-7 for the parts outside the CDR3, the full variable domain is GAGVSQTPSNKVTEKGKYVELRCDPISGHTALYWYRQSLGQGPEFLIYFQGTGAADDSGLPNDRFFAVRPEGSVSTLKIQRTERGDSAVYLCASSLGLAGDSYEQYFGPGTRLTVT.

The chain combines TRBV7-9 with TRBJ1-1, with D unclear. The CDR3 length is 18 residues. V was clipped by 5 bases and J by 1 base, with 23 bases between them. CDR1 and CDR2 (germline): SEHNR, FQNEAQ (reference sequence). The CDR3 reads CASSPTSGLTKENTEAFF. In nucleotides, the CDR3 is TGTGCCAGCAGCCCGACTAGCGGCCTTACTAAAGAGAACACTGAAGCTTTCTTT.

Points on this clone: Other DNA sequences within the sample encode an identical CDR3. The chain has TRBV4-2 and TRBJ2-7, with TRBD1 identical over 7 bases. The length of the CDR3 is 15 residues. The J segment lost 0 bases and the V segment lost 4 bases, leaving 6 bases of the junction unmatched. Germline loops: CDR1 LGHNA, CDR2 YNFKEQ. CDR3 sequence: CASSRTGQLSYEQYF. The CDR3 coding sequence is TGTGCCAGCAGCCGAACGGGACAGCTCTCCTACGAGCAGTACTTC.

This clone has a single count. The chain carries TRBV7-2 and TRBJ2-7; tentatively, D is TRBD1 (5 bases). Germline values: CDR1 SGHTA, CDR2 FQGNSA. The CDR3 is 15 residues long. Trimming cost V 3 bases and J 2 bases, with 14 bases left between them. CDR3 sequence reads: CASSFALTVTYEQYF. The CDR3 region has the DNA TGTGCCAGCAGCTTCGCCCTGACAGTGACCTACGAGCAGTACTTC.